Only one count was recorded for the clone carrying this TCR beta chain. Antigen unknown. Sequenced by immunoSEQ multiplex PCR; TCRdb stores in-frame clones only, minus some. The repertoire holds 200,000 to 300,000 clones, with 70% to 90% as singletons. The source of the sample is a study of cytomegalovirus exposure and HLA in healthy donors. This CDR3 spans 14 amino acids. Germline V gene sequence: CDR1 MDHEN, CDR2 SYDVKM. The J segment lost 7 bases and the V segment lost 3 bases, leaving 4 bases of the junction unmatched. Study conclusions and caveats: Testing in vitro showed a few CMV-associated chains specific for CMV antigens. Cytomegalovirus-associated status was assigned to about 160 TCR beta chains.

This sequence was found in a woman in her 30s in good health and CMV-seropositive. V gene TRBV28 combines with J gene TRBJ1-4; 8 bases agree with TRBD1. Sequencing was done on a sample of PBMCs. The CDR3 DNA reads as TGTGCCAGCAGTTTCGCCGGACAGGGTGAAAAACTGTTTTTT. Translation: CASSFAGQGEKLFF.